Presented here are 24 T cell receptor beta chains from one specimen sequenced in a study of regulatory T cells in long-lasting Graves disease. Building of the TCR beta libraries involved iRepertoire HTBI primers and Arm-PCR of CDR3 regions. MiXCR, run by TCRdb on the multiplex PCR reads, gives a single entry per CDR3 protein. Of about 470,000 distinct CDR3 sequences listed, roughly a fifth are singletons. Time point of the sample: persistent/refractory GD, antithyroid drugs over 5 years with positive TRAb. After RNA was extracted from PBMCs, the TCR library was made from it. Specimen: peripheral blood mononuclear cells (PBMCs), collected when the disease was refractory, from a patient treated with antithyroid drugs. The receptors shown here come from a female donor with Graves disease.

The chain carries TRBV20-1 and TRBJ1-1; 7 bases fit TRBD1. V trimming: 0 bases; J trimming: 8 bases; junction bases outside the gene matches: 9. Germline assignment: CDR1 DFQATT and CDR2 SNEGSKA (reference sequence). CDR3 length: 14 residues. DNA for the CDR3: TGCAGTGCTAGAGATGAAGGGGGCGCAGTGGAAGCTTTCTTT. Residues: CSARDEGGAVEAFF.

The V and J genes are TRBV28 and TRBJ1-3; no reliable D call. Trimming cost V 2 bases and J 0 bases, with 11 bases left between them. The CDR3 contains 16 residues. Germline values: CDR1 MDHEN, CDR2 SYDVKM. CDR3 amino acids: CASSLNSFSSGNTIYF. As DNA, the CDR3 is TGTGCCAGCAGTTTAAATAGTTTTAGCTCTGGAAACACCATATATTTT. The complete variable domain, with remaining parts taken from reference TRBV28 and TRBJ1-3, reads DVKVTQSSRYLVKRTGEKVFLECVQDMDHENMFWYRQDPGLGLRLIYFSYDVKMKEKGDIPEGYSVSREKKERFSLILESASTNQTSMYLCASSLNSFSSGNTIYFGEGSWLTVV.

The chain combines TRBV9 with TRBJ1-2, with 7 bases identical to TRBD1. V was pared by 0 bases and J by 6 bases, with 8 bases of the junction left unmatched. Germline CDR1 reads SGDLS; CDR2 reads YYNGEE. The CDR3 extends over 15 amino acids. In DNA form, the CDR3 reads TGTGCCAGCAGCGTAGGCGACAGGGAAAAGGATGGCTACACCTTC. This sequence encodes CASSVGDREKDGYTF.

On this clonotype itself: A junction end diverges from the germline sequence, so it may reflect a read error. The DNA of the CDR3 is TGTGCCAGCAGCCCTCACACAACTAGTGAAAAACTGTTTTTT. This encodes CASSPHTTSEKLFF. The chain is built from TRBV3-1 and TRBJ1-4; D call uncertain. The CDR3 length is 14 residues. CDR1 is LGHDT and CDR2 is YNNKEL in the germline V gene (reference sequence).

The chain employs TRBV4-2 and TRBJ2-5; D is unresolved. Germline assignment: CDR1 LGHNA and CDR2 YNFKEQ. Deletions cut 5 bases from V and 1 base from J, with 17 bases between. The CDR3 contains 16 residues. The CDR3 DNA sequence: TGTGCCAGCAGCGCGGCCATACCGAATCTCCAAGAGACCCAGTACTTC. Translation gives CASSAAIPNLQETQYF.

This clonotype appeared a few times. J is TRBJ1-6 and V is TRBV7-2, with 10 bases identical to TRBD1. V was pared by 5 bases and J by 6 bases, with 7 bases of the junction left unmatched. This CDR3 region has 16 residues. In germline, CDR1 is SGHTA, CDR2 FQGNSA. CDR3 DNA: TGTGCCAGCAGCCTCCTAGGACAGGGGGGTAATTCACCCCTCCACTTT. Protein: CASSLLGQGGNSPLHF.

The V call is TRBV29-1, the J call TRBJ1-1, with D perhaps TRBD1 (6 bases). The CDR3 sequence is 13 residues long. Germline V gene sequence: CDR1 SQVTM, CDR2 ANQGSEA. Trimming pared 7 bases from V and 3 bases from J, leaving 15 bases between. The CDR3 DNA sequence: TGCAGCGCCAGACGGGGGGCTTACACTGAAGCTTTCTTT. Translating it yields CSARRGAYTEAFF. Complete variable domain (other parts from reference TRBV29-1 and TRBJ1-1): SAVISQKPSRDICQRGTSLTIQCQVDSQVTMMFWYRQQPGQSLTLIATANQGSEATYESGFVIDKFPISRPNLTFSTLTVSNMSPEDSSIYLCSARRGAYTEAFFGQGTRLTVV.

The rearrangement links TRBV7-9 to TRBJ2-2, with D possibly matching TRBD2 (6 bases). Germline V gene lookup returns CDR1 SEHNR and CDR2 FQNEAQ (reference sequence). The CDR3 length is 17 residues. V gave up 4 bases and J gave up 3 bases, with 18 bases separating them. Here the CDR3 reads CASSSLGSRDDTGELFF. CDR3 nucleotide sequence: TGTGCCAGCAGCTCCCTCGGGAGCAGGGACGACACCGGGGAGCTGTTTTTT.

This clonotype was observed many times. The rearrangement uses TRBV27 and TRBJ2-7; 7 bases agree with TRBD2. Unmatched junction bases numbered 8, after V lost 6 bases and J lost 3 bases. This CDR3 contains 14 residues. CDR1 and CDR2 from the germline V gene are MNHEY and SMNVEV (reference sequence). The CDR3 region has the DNA TGTGCCAGCAGCCGCCGGGACTACCTCTACGAGCAGTACTTC. Its translation is CASSRRDYLYEQYF.

Only a few counts were recorded for this clonotype. The CDR3 sequence is CSATPTSSHNYEQYF. DNA of the CDR3: TGCAGTGCTACCCCGACTAGCTCCCATAACTACGAGCAGTACTTC. V and J are TRBV20-1 and TRBJ2-7, with 7 positions matching TRBD2. CDR3 length equals 15 residues. The junction had 12 bases not matched to a gene; V was cut back by 4 bases and J by 3 bases. Germline V gene lookup returns CDR1 DFQATT and CDR2 SNEGSKA (reference sequence).

This chain joins TRBV4-1 and TRBJ2-7; 7 bases are a match to TRBD2. Germline lookup yields CDR1 MGHRA and CDR2 YSYEKL. Trimming took 4 bases from V and 6 from J; bases not matched to a gene: 12. This CDR3 region has 15 residues. The CDR3, as DNA: TGCGCCAGCAGCCCTTTAGCGGGTGTGATGGCCGAGCAGTACTTC. It translates to CASSPLAGVMAEQYF.

This clonotype was recorded at least ten times. The chain uses TRBV12-5 and TRBJ1-1; D unclear. The CDR3 is 11 amino acids. V was clipped by 3 bases and J by 5 bases, with 4 bases between them. The germline gives CDR1 LGHNT, CDR2 FRNRAP. The CDR3 protein is CASGFMTEAFF. CDR3 bases: TGTGCTAGTGGTTTTATGACTGAAGCTTTCTTT. Combining the CDR3 with reference TRBV12-5 and TRBJ1-1 gives the whole variable domain DARVTQTPRHKVTEMGQEVTMRCQPILGHNTVFWYRQTMMQGLELLAYFRNRAPLDDSGMPKDRFSAEMPDATLATLKIQPSEPRDSAVYFCASGFMTEAFFGQGTRLTVV.

This clonotype was recorded at least ten times. The V call is TRBV7-8, the J call TRBJ1-2, with D hard to call. V dropped 1 base and J dropped 2 bases, with 11 bases sitting between them. From germline, CDR1 is SGHVS and CDR2 FQNEAQ. The CDR3 runs to 15 residues. For the CDR3, the DNA is TGTGCCAGCAGCTTAGAGATTAGGGCAAACTATGGCTACACCTTC. Encoded protein: CASSLEIRANYGYTF. The entire variable domain, with the rest obtained from reference TRBV7-8 and TRBJ1-2, is as follows: GAGVSQSPRYKVAKRGQDVALRCDPISGHVSLFWYQQALGQGPEFLTYFQNEAQLDKSGLPSDRFFAERPEGSVSTLKIQRTQQEDSAVYLCASSLEIRANYGYTFGSGTRLTVV.

The chain carries TRBV4-1 and TRBJ2-7; 8 nucleotides agree with TRBD2. CDR1 is MGHRA and CDR2 is YSYEKL in the germline V gene. This CDR3 has 14 amino acids. V lost 2 bases and J lost 6; bases outside the gene matches: 6. CDR3 region: CASSQRFGGGEQYF. In DNA, the CDR3 is TGCGCCAGCAGCCAACGTTTCGGGGGGGGCGAGCAGTACTTC.

This clonotype has at least ten counts. The V and J genes are TRBV12-3 or TRBV12-4 and TRBJ1-1, with D possibly being TRBD1 (6 bases). Trimming took 7 bases from V and 2 from J, leaving 20 bases between them. CDR3 length equals 16 residues. The CDR3 region is CASTKRGADLNTEAFF. CDR3 nucleotide sequence: TGTGCCAGCACCAAACGGGGGGCGGACTTAAACACTGAAGCTTTCTTT.

The rearrangement joins TRBV13 to TRBJ2-7; the match to TRBD2 covers 9 bases. The CDR3 extends over 16 amino acids. CDR1 and CDR2 from the germline V gene are PRHDT and FYEKMQ (reference sequence). Trimming removed 6 bases from V and 1 base from J; junction bases left unmatched: 10. The CDR3, as DNA: TGTGCCAGCAGTAGACTAAGCGGGAGGTGGTCCTACGAGCAGTACTTC. Translated, it gives CASSRLSGRWSYEQYF.

This sequence joins TRBV27 and TRBJ1-2, with D unclear. Germline CDR1 and CDR2: MNHEY and SMNVEV (reference sequence). V was clipped by 6 bases and J by 4 bases, with 12 bases between them. This CDR3 region has 13 residues. CDR3 nucleotides: TGTGCCAGCAGAAACCTCGCTGCCTATGGCTACACCTTC. This sequence encodes CASRNLAAYGYTF.

This clonotype was recorded a few times. This sequence may be a read error, since a much larger clone differs from it by one base. This sequence joins TRBV28 and TRBJ2-7; 7 nucleotides align to TRBD1. CDR3 length equals 15 residues. Germline V gene data show CDR1 as MDHEN and CDR2 as SYDVKM. CDR3 nucleotide sequence: TGTGCCAGCAGTTTACGGAGAGGGGGCACCTACGGGCAGTACTTC. Its translation: CASSLRRGGTYGQYF.

The chain couples TRBV20-1 to TRBJ2-7, with TRBD2 matching 8 bases. The J segment lost 4 bases and the V segment lost 6 bases, leaving 11 bases of the junction unmatched. This CDR3 comprises 14 residues. Per germline, CDR1 DFQATT and CDR2 SNEGSKA (reference sequence). The CDR3 is CSAPFPGGPYEQYF. DNA for the CDR3: TGCAGTGCCCCCTTCCCGGGAGGGCCATACGAGCAGTACTTC.

This clonotype showed up many times. The chain carries TRBV27 and TRBJ1-2; D might be TRBD1 (6 bases). CDR1 and CDR2 (germline): MNHEY, SMNVEV (reference sequence). The CDR3 loop spans 15 amino acids. Trimming stripped 2 bases from V and 5 bases from J, with 15 bases between. CDR3 nucleotides: TGTGCCAGCAGTTTAGGGCAGGGGCTAGGGTATGGCTACACCTTC. It specifies CASSLGQGLGYGYTF.

The chain recombines TRBV15 with TRBJ1-6; no definite D call. The V end was cut by 8 bases, the J end by 13 bases, with 15 bases between. Germline CDR1 and CDR2: LNHNV and YYDKDF (reference sequence). The CDR3 spans 12 residues. CDR3: CATGRPLGPLHF. CDR3 nucleotide sequence: TGTGCCACCGGGAGGCCTTTGGGTCCCCTCCACTTT.

This clonotype came up a few times. Possible read error: a much larger clone is one base away. V is TRBV28 and J is TRBJ2-5; D may be TRBD1 or TRBD2 (5 bases each). This CDR3 has 14 residues. V lost 5 bases and J 5 bases, leaving 15 bases between the germline ends. Germline values: CDR1 MDHEN, CDR2 SYDVKM. CDR3 coding DNA: TGTGCCAGCAGTCCCGGGACGGCGCTCGAGACCCAGTACTTC. Its protein is CASSPGTALETQYF.

The chain employs TRBV6-2 or TRBV6-3 and TRBJ1-6; the D is unclear. This CDR3 is built from 16 residues. V was trimmed by 8 bases and J by 0 bases, leaving 14 bases between them. Germline-derived CDR1 and CDR2 are MNHEY and SVGEGT. The CDR3 nucleotides read TGTGCCAGCTATGCGGGTTCCCCCTCCTATAATTCACCCCTCCACTTT. This gives the protein CASYAGSPSYNSPLHF.

CDR3 nucleotides: TGTGCCAGCAACCCGGGACAGGGGGCTTTATTTAAGGGAAACACCATATATTTT. Translation gives CASNPGQGALFKGNTIYF. The J gene is TRBJ1-3, the V gene TRBV12-3 or TRBV12-4; 12 bases are a match to TRBD1. V shed 7 bases, J shed 4 bases, and the junction held 14 bases outside the gene matches. The CDR3 sequence is 18 residues long.